What follows are 32 T cell receptor beta chains derived from one specimen sequenced in a study of CD8 T cells in ankylosing spondylitis. Via MiXCR, TCRdb re-called the 5' RACE reads, giving one row per CDR3 protein. The table shows approximately 100,000 distinct CDR3 sequences, with about 25% occurring only once. The specimen sequenced was synovial fluid, either unsorted or a sorted T cell fraction (not recorded which). Source of these receptors: a male donor with ankylosing spondylitis.

This clonotype was counted a few times. The chain carries TRBV20-1 and TRBJ1-4; D uncertain. The V gene lost 6 bases and the J gene lost 8 bases, with 13 bases spanning the gap. CDR3 size: 12 residues. CDR1 and CDR2 from the germline V gene are DFQATT and SNEGSKA (reference sequence). DNA of the CDR3: TGCAGTGCCCGTAGGGTCGGGGAAAAACTGTTTTTT. Protein: CSARRVGEKLFF.

The chain recombines TRBV2 with TRBJ2-7; a weak D match, TRBD1 (5 bases). The V end lost 6 bases, the J end lost 3 bases, and 18 bases lay between the germline ends. The CDR3 sequence is 15 residues long. Germline CDR1 is SNHLY and CDR2 is FYNNEI. The CDR3: CASSAQGVLDYEQYF. The CDR3 bases are TGTGCCAGCAGCGCCCAGGGCGTCTTGGACTACGAGCAGTACTTC. Full variable domain (remainder filled in from reference TRBV2 and TRBJ2-7): EPEVTQTPSHQVTQMGQEVILRCVPISNHLYFYWYRQILGQKVEFLVSFYNNEISEKSEIFDDQFSVERPDGSNFTLKIRSTKLEDSAMYFCASSAQGVLDYEQYFGPGTRLTVT.

There are many counts of this clonotype. The J gene is TRBJ1-5, the V gene TRBV4-2; D possibly corresponds to TRBD1 (5 bases). V was cut by 0 bases and J by 7 bases, with 13 bases left in between. Germline CDR1 reads LGHNA; CDR2 reads YNFKEQ. The CDR3 covers 15 residues. CDR3 region: CASSQDRAGPQPQHF. CDR3 DNA sequence: TGTGCCAGCAGCCAAGATCGGGCAGGGCCGCAGCCCCAGCATTTT.

This clonotype has only a few counts. The rearrangement joins TRBV7-2 to TRBJ2-7, with 12 bases identical to TRBD2. CDR1 is SGHTA, CDR2 FQGNSA, per germline. The CDR3 covers 15 residues. With 6 bases clipped from V and 5 bases from J, the junction kept 8 bases outside the gene matches. In nucleotides, the CDR3 is TGTGCCAGCAGTTTGACTAGCGGGAGAGGGGACGAGCAGTACTTC. Translation gives CASSLTSGRGDEQYF.

This clonotype was counted between two and nine times. The V and J genes are TRBV5-6 and TRBJ2-7; the match to TRBD1 covers 11 bases. In germline, CDR1 is SGHDT, CDR2 YYEEEE. The CDR3 is made up of 16 amino acids. Trimming cost V 6 bases and J 0 bases; bases outside gene matches: 8. The CDR3 spells CASTKSGTGGSYEQYV. CDR3 coding DNA: TGTGCCAGCACTAAAAGCGGGACAGGGGGCTCCTACGAGCAGTACGTC.

This clonotype appeared a few times. For the CDR3, the DNA is TGCAGTGCTAGAGATGGGGGAAACGGGGGGACTGAAGCTTTCTTT. Translated, it gives CSARDGGNGGTEAFF. The chain combines TRBV20-1 with TRBJ1-1, with a tentative D call TRBD1 (5 bases). The CDR3 covers 15 residues. Germline V gene data show CDR1 as DFQATT and CDR2 as SNEGSKA (reference sequence). V gave up 0 bases and J gave up 5 bases, with 16 bases separating them.

This chain's CDR3 is CASSSARGVYEQYV. In DNA form, the CDR3 reads TGTGCCAGCTCGTCCGCCAGAGGGGTCTACGAGCAGTACGTC. The J gene is TRBJ2-7, the V gene TRBV18; tentatively, D is TRBD1 or TRBD2 (5 bases each). Germline V gene sequence: CDR1 KGHSH, CDR2 LQKENI. The ends were cut back, 6 bases at V and 3 bases at J, with 15 bases in the middle. CDR3 length equals 14 residues.

The rearrangement links TRBV12-3 or TRBV12-4 to TRBJ1-5; no firm D call. V gave up 3 bases and J gave up 1 base, with 7 bases separating them. This CDR3 comprises 14 residues. CDR3 DNA sequence: TGTGCCAGCAGTTTCGGCACGAGCAATCAGCCCCAGCATTTT. Its protein product is CASSFGTSNQPQHF.

There are many counts of this clonotype. The J gene is TRBJ2-1, the V gene TRBV5-1; 9 nucleotides line up with TRBD2. Germline CDR1 SGHRS, CDR2 YFSETQ. The J segment lost 2 bases and the V segment lost 0 bases, leaving 3 bases of the junction unmatched. This CDR3 region has 16 residues. This CDR3 reads CASSLEAGGTYNEQFF. Written as DNA, the CDR3 is TGCGCCAGCAGCTTGGAGGCGGGAGGGACCTACAATGAGCAGTTCTTC. The whole variable domain, filled in from reference TRBV5-1 and TRBJ2-1, reads KAGVTQTPRYLIKTRGQQVTLSCSPISGHRSVSWYQQTPGQGLQFLFEYFSETQRNKGNFPGRFSGRQFSNSRSEMNVSTLELGDSALYLCASSLEAGGTYNEQFFGPGTRLTVL.

The chain carries TRBV20-1 and TRBJ2-7; D gene uncertain. The CDR3 is 11 residues long. Germline CDR1 reads DFQATT; CDR2 reads SNEGSKA (reference sequence). V was shortened by 3 bases and J by 4 bases, with 7 bases between the two germline ends. For the CDR3, the DNA is TGCAGTGCTAGCCTCCAATACGAGCAGTACTTC. Protein sequence: CSASLQYEQYF.

The sample holds many counts of this clonotype. J is TRBJ2-1 and V is TRBV7-8, with no clear D. CDR1 and CDR2 (germline): SGHVS, FQNEAQ. Between the trimmed V and J ends, which lost 3 bases and 5 bases, there was a span of 8 bases. This CDR3 spans 13 amino acids. The CDR3 bases are TGTGCCAGCAGCTTCGGCAATCACAATGAGCAGTTCTTC. Protein: CASSFGNHNEQFF.

This clonotype was detected only a few times. The rearrangement joins TRBV7-2 to TRBJ1-3; 10 bases fit TRBD1. Germline CDR1 reads SGHTA; CDR2 reads FQGNSA. V lost 5 bases to trimming and J lost 4 bases; unmatched junction nucleotides: 11. The CDR3 length is 17 residues. The CDR3 nucleotides read TGTGCCAGCAGCCCCCGACAGGGGGCTCTATCCGGAAACACCATATATTTT. It codes for CASSPRQGALSGNTIYF. Full variable domain (outside the CDR3, taken from reference TRBV7-2 and TRBJ1-3): GAGVSQSPSNKVTEKGKDVELRCDPISGHTALYWYRQSLGQGLEFLIYFQGNSAPDKSGLPSDRFSAERTGGSVSTLTIQRTQQEDSAVYLCASSPRQGALSGNTIYFGEGSWLTVV.

The chain links TRBV20-1 to TRBJ2-1, with TRBD1 matching 7 bases. Germline values: CDR1 DFQATT, CDR2 SNEGSKA (reference sequence). V was pared by 5 bases and J by 5 bases, with 12 bases of the junction left unmatched. The CDR3 spans 15 residues. The CDR3 protein is CSAEWDGTADNEQFF. In DNA form, the CDR3 reads TGCAGTGCTGAGTGGGATGGGACAGCTGACAATGAGCAGTTCTTC.

This chain joins TRBV5-1 and TRBJ1-5; D unclear. This CDR3 comprises 13 residues. Germline CDR1 SGHRS, CDR2 YFSETQ. The V end was cut by 3 bases, the J end by 5 bases, with 9 bases between. The CDR3: CASSSDLDQPQHF. The CDR3 DNA reads as TGCGCCAGCAGCTCGGATCTGGATCAGCCCCAGCATTTT.

The genes are TRBV6-4 and TRBJ2-1; D uncertain. CDR3 length: 13 amino acids. Per the germline V gene, CDR1 is MRHNA and CDR2 is SNTAGT. V lost 2 bases and J 8 bases, leaving 10 bases between the germline ends. The DNA for the CDR3 is TGTGCCAGCAGTGACAGGGCTGGGGATGAGCAGTTCTTC. Translated, it gives CASSDRAGDEQFF.

In its sample, this clonotype was seen many times. V is TRBV20-1 and J is TRBJ1-6, with D unclear. The CDR3 is 13 residues long. The germline CDR1 and CDR2 sequences are DFQATT and SNEGSKA (reference sequence). Deletions cut 5 bases from V and 8 bases from J, with 13 bases between. The CDR3 DNA is TGCAGTGCTGTAACGGGGTCCGATTCACCCCTCCACTTT. This encodes CSAVTGSDSPLHF.

This clonotype was observed at least ten times. The V gene is TRBV9, the J gene TRBJ2-1; 7 bases agree with TRBD2. V was pared by 0 bases and J by 4 bases, with 1 base of the junction left unmatched. The germline CDR1 and CDR2 sequences are SGDLS and YYNGEE. This CDR3 is built from 14 residues. As DNA, the CDR3 is TGTGCCAGCAGCGTAGGGGGGGGGTACAATGAGCAGTTCTTC. Translating gives CASSVGGGYNEQFF.

The genes are TRBV10-3 and TRBJ2-2, with a weak D call TRBD1 (6 bases). Germline-derived CDR1 and CDR2 are ENHRY and SYGVKD. CDR3 length: 15 residues. V was shortened by 6 bases and J by 1 base, with 12 bases between the two germline ends. CDR3 DNA: TGTGCCATCAGCCCGGGACAAATGAACACCGGGGAGCTGTTTTTT. Translation: CAISPGQMNTGELFF.

The table lists this clonotype with a few counts. J is TRBJ1-5 and V is TRBV7-9; no definite D call. Germline-derived CDR1 and CDR2 are SEHNR and FQNEAQ (reference sequence). The CDR3 length is 15 residues. V was shortened by 3 bases and J by 4 bases, with 13 bases between the two germline ends. The CDR3 loop reads CASSFEGGPNQPQHF. The CDR3 DNA follows: TGTGCCAGCAGCTTTGAGGGAGGTCCTAATCAGCCCCAGCATTTT. The full variable domain, with the rest looked up from reference TRBV7-9 and TRBJ1-5, is DTGVSQNPRHKITKRGQNVTFRCDPISEHNRLYWYRQTLGQGPEFLTYFQNEAQLEKSRLLSDRFSAERPKGSFSTLEIQRTEQGDSAMYLCASSFEGGPNQPQHFGDGTRLSIL.

This clonotype was found a few times. The chain recombines TRBV3-1 with TRBJ2-1, with D perhaps assigned TRBD1 or TRBD2 (5 bases each). Germline lookup yields CDR1 LGHDT and CDR2 YNNKEL (reference sequence). The CDR3 totals 14 residues. V lost 4 bases and J 8 bases, leaving 15 bases between the germline ends. In DNA form, the CDR3 reads TGTGCCAGCAGCCTATTGATAAGGGGAGATGAGCAGTTCTTC. Amino acid sequence: CASSLLIRGDEQFF.

In its sample, this clonotype was seen a few times. This chain connects TRBV30 to TRBJ2-7; 7 nucleotides agree with TRBD1. From germline, CDR1 is GTSNPN and CDR2 SVGIG (reference sequence). Germline trimming cut 2 bases from V and 2 bases from J; bases unmatched to any gene: 6. The CDR3 covers 14 residues. CDR3 loop: CAWSRPGQPYEQYF. CDR3 in DNA: TGTGCCTGGAGTCGCCCGGGACAGCCCTACGAGCAGTACTTC.

V usage is TRBV7-2 and J usage is TRBJ1-2, with D possibly TRBD1 on 6 matching bases. CDR3 size: 14 residues. CDR1 and CDR2 from the germline V gene are SGHTA and FQGNSA. V was shortened by 3 bases and J by 3 bases, with 11 bases between the two germline ends. CDR3 region: CASSFLQGDYGYTF. The CDR3 nucleotides read TGTGCCAGCAGCTTTCTACAGGGTGACTATGGCTACACCTTC. Full variable domain (outside the CDR3, taken from reference TRBV7-2 and TRBJ1-2): GAGVSQSPSNKVTEKGKDVELRCDPISGHTALYWYRQSLGQGLEFLIYFQGNSAPDKSGLPSDRFSAERTGGSVSTLTIQRTQQEDSAVYLCASSFLQGDYGYTFGSGTRLTVV.

The chain is built from TRBV4-2 and TRBJ2-6; D gene ambiguous. The length of the CDR3 is 16 residues. Trimming removed 4 bases at V and 4 bases at J, with 14 bases between. Germline V gene lookup returns CDR1 LGHNA and CDR2 YNFKEQ. This CDR3 reads CASSLTPLRGANVLTF. As DNA, the CDR3 is TGTGCCAGCAGCCTGACCCCTTTGCGGGGGGCCAACGTCCTGACTTTC.

The table lists this clonotype with many counts. The genes are TRBV5-4 and TRBJ2-1; unclear D gene. CDR1 is SGHNT and CDR2 is YYREEE in the germline V gene (reference sequence). V was clipped by 0 bases and J by 4 bases, with 11 bases between them. There are 15 residues in the CDR3. CDR3 sequence reads: CASSLGWERYNEQFF. The CDR3 DNA is TGTGCCAGCAGCTTGGGATGGGAAAGGTACAATGAGCAGTTCTTC.

The chain has TRBV5-1 and TRBJ2-1, with 7 bases matching TRBD2. Germline V gene lookup returns CDR1 SGHRS and CDR2 YFSETQ. J gave up 0 bases and V 4 bases, and 7 bases lay outside the gene matches. The length of the CDR3 is 16 residues. The DNA of the CDR3 is TGCGCCAGCAGCCCGCTGGCTAGCGGCTCCTACAATGAGCAGTTCTTC. Amino acid sequence: CASSPLASGSYNEQFF.

V usage is TRBV20-1 and J usage is TRBJ2-6, with 7 bases aligning to TRBD1. Germline V gives CDR1 DFQATT, CDR2 SNEGSKA (reference sequence). The trim removed 6 bases at V and 2 bases at J, leaving 4 bases unmatched. This CDR3 spans 14 amino acids. Written as DNA, the CDR3 is TGCAGTGCGGAACAGGGGACTGGGGCCAACGTCCTGACTTTC. Encoded protein: CSAEQGTGANVLTF.

In this sample, this clonotype turned up a few times. The chain couples TRBV10-3 to TRBJ2-1; D may be TRBD1 (5 bases). V dropped 6 bases and J dropped 5 bases, with 11 bases sitting between them. Germline-derived CDR1 and CDR2 are ENHRY and SYGVKD. The CDR3 runs 13 residues. The CDR3 coding sequence is TGTGCCATCAGCTATGGGGCGGACAATGAGCAGTTCTTC. Protein sequence: CAISYGADNEQFF.

This clonotype was observed many times. The chain is built from TRBV20-1 and TRBJ2-3, with 12 bases matching TRBD2. The CDR3 is 15 residues long. Germline V gene data show CDR1 as DFQATT and CDR2 as SNEGSKA (reference sequence). J lost 2 bases, V lost 6 bases, and 6 bases had no gene match. CDR3 residues: CSARPSGRATDTQYF. CDR3 coding DNA: TGCAGTGCCCGACCTAGCGGGAGGGCCACAGATACGCAGTATTTT.

The chain couples TRBV10-1 to TRBJ1-1; D perhaps matches TRBD1 (6 bases). The germline V and J ends were trimmed by 5 bases and 1 base, with 11 bases remaining between them. This CDR3 region has 14 residues. Germline V CDR1 and CDR2: WNHNN, SYGVQD (reference sequence). The CDR3 DNA sequence: TGCGCCAGCAGTCGACAGGCGACGAACACTGAAGCTTTCTTT. Protein sequence: CASSRQATNTEAFF.

The gene calls are TRBV20-1 and TRBJ1-5, with a weak D call TRBD1 (5 bases). This CDR3 contains 15 residues. The V gene's germline CDR1 is DFQATT and CDR2 SNEGSKA (reference sequence). Trimming removed 6 bases at V and 6 bases at J, with 21 bases between. This CDR3 reads CSATEGDGFGQPQHF. CDR3 DNA: TGCAGTGCCACCGAAGGGGACGGCTTTGGTCAGCCCCAGCATTTT.

V gene TRBV19 combines with J gene TRBJ1-6; D gene ambiguous. The CDR3 length is 15 residues. Looked up from germline, CDR1 is LNHDA and CDR2 is SQIVND (reference sequence). The V end was cut by 6 bases, the J end by 10 bases, with 19 bases between. This CDR3 reads CASRYTMSTGSPLHF. CDR3 DNA: TGTGCCAGTAGGTACACTATGAGTACGGGATCACCCCTCCACTTT. The whole variable domain, remainder taken from reference TRBV19 and TRBJ1-6, is DGGITQSPKYLFRKEGQNVTLSCEQNLNHDAMYWYRQDPGQGLRLIYYSQIVNDFQKGDIAEGYSVSREKKESFPLTVTSAQKNPTAFYLCASRYTMSTGSPLHFGNGTRLTVT.

In this sample, this clonotype turned up many times. This sequence joins TRBV20-1 and TRBJ2-3; TRBD1 matches 8 bases. Germline CDR1 DFQATT, CDR2 SNEGSKA (reference sequence). V was clipped by 3 bases and J by 4 bases; unmatched bases: 9. The CDR3 runs 15 residues. The CDR3: CSASQDRVWSDTQYF. CDR3 coding DNA: TGCAGTGCTAGTCAGGACAGGGTTTGGTCAGATACGCAGTATTTT.